The 2 T cell receptor beta chains in this list originate from one sample, sequenced in a study of shared clonotypes between healthy human individuals. The repertoire was sequenced with immunoSEQ multiplex PCR; TCRdb's copy has only in-frame clones and lacks some. Here the sample spans about 2.3 million clones, 85% to 95% being singletons. Material for sequencing was naive CD4+ T cells from PBMCs. Subset given: CD45RA+ positively selected. All receptors derive from a man between 18 and 29 years old in good health. Some clones in this sample may be carry-over from other donors' samples.

The rearrangement joins TRBV7-3 to TRBJ2-5, with D unclear. This CDR3 is built from 13 residues. Germline CDR1 SGHTA, CDR2 FQGTGA. V dropped 5 bases and J dropped 7 bases, with 14 bases sitting between them. The CDR3 here is CASSPDPPGTQYF. CDR3 in DNA: TGTGCCAGCAGCCCGGACCCGCCGGGGACCCAGTACTTC.

The genes are TRBV4-2 and TRBJ2-3; D is unclear. Trimming pared 4 bases from V and 5 bases from J, leaving 16 bases between. Germline V CDR1 and CDR2: LGHNA, YNFKEQ. The CDR3 extends over 15 amino acids. The CDR3 region is CASSPTREVGDTQYF. CDR3 nucleotides: TGTGCCAGCAGCCCAACTCGCGAGGTGGGAGATACGCAGTATTTT.